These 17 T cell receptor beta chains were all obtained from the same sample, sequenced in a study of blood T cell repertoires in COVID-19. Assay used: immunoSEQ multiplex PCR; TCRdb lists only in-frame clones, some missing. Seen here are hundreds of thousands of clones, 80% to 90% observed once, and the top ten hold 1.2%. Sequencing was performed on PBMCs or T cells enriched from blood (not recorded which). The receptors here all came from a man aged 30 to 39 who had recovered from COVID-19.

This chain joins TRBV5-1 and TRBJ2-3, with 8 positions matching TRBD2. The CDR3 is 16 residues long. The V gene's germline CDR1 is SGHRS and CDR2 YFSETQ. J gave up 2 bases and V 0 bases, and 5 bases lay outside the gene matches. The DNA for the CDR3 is TGCGCCAGCAGCTTGGCCGGACTAGCCGTCACAGATACGCAGTATTTT. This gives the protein CASSLAGLAVTDTQYF. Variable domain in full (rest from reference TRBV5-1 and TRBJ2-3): KAGVTQTPRYLIKTRGQQVTLSCSPISGHRSVSWYQQTPGQGLQFLFEYFSETQRNKGNFPGRFSGRQFSNSRSEMNVSTLELGDSALYLCASSLAGLAVTDTQYFGPGTRLTVL.

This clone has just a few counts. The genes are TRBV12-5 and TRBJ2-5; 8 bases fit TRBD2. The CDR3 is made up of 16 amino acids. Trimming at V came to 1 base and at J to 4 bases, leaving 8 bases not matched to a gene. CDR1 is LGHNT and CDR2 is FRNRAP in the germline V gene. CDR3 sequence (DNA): TGTGCTAGTGGTTTGGACCGGGGGGGCCCCCTAGAGACCCAGTACTTC. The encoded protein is CASGLDRGGPLETQYF.

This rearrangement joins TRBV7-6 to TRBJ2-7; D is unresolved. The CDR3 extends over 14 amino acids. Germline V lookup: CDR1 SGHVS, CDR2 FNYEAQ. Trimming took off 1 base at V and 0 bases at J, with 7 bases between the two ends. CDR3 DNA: TGTGCCAGCAGCTTAGGCAGGCTCTCCTACGAGCAGTACTTC. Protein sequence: CASSLGRLSYEQYF.

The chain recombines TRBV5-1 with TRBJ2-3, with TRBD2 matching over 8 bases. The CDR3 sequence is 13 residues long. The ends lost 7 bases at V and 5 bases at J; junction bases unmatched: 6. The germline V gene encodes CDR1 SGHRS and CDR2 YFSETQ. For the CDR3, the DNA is TGCGCCAGCCGGTTAGCGGGGAGAGATACGCAGTATTTT. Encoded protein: CASRLAGRDTQYF.

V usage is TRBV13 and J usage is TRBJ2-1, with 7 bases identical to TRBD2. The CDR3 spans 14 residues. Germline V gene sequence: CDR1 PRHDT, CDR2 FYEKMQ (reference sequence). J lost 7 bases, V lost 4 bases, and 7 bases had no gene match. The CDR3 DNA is TGTGCCAGCAGCTCGCCGGGGGGTGGAAATGAGCAGTTCTTC. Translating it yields CASSSPGGGNEQFF.

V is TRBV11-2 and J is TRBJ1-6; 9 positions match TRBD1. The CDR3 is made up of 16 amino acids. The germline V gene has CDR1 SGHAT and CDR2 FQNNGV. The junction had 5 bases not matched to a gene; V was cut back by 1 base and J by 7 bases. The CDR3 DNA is TGTGCCAGCAGCTTAGGGGGACAGGGACCAAATTCACCCCTCCACTTT. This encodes CASSLGGQGPNSPLHF. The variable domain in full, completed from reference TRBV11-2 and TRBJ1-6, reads EAGVAQSPRYKIIEKRQSVAFWCNPISGHATLYWYQQILGQGPKLLIQFQNNGVVDDSQLPKDRFSAERLKGVDSTLKIQPAKLEDSAVYLCASSLGGQGPNSPLHFGNGTRLTVT.

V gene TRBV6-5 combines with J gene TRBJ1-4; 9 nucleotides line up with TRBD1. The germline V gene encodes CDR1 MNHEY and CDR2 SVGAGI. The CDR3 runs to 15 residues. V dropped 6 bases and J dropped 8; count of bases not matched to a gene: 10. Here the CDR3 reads CASSQGQGRSEKLFF. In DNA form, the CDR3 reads TGTGCCAGCAGCCAGGGACAGGGCCGGTCCGAAAAACTGTTTTTT.

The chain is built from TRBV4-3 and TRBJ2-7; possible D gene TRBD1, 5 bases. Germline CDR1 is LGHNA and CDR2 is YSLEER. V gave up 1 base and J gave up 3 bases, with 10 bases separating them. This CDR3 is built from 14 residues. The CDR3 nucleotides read TGCGCCAGCAGCCAAGTATCAGGGAACTACGAGCAGTACTTC. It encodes CASSQVSGNYEQYF.

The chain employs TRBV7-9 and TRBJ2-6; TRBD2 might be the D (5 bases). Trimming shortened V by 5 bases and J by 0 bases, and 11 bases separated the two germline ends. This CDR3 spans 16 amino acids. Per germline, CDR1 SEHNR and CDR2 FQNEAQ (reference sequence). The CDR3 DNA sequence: TGTGCCAGCAGCCAACCAGCGGTCTCTGGGGCCAACGTCCTGACTTTC. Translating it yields CASSQPAVSGANVLTF.

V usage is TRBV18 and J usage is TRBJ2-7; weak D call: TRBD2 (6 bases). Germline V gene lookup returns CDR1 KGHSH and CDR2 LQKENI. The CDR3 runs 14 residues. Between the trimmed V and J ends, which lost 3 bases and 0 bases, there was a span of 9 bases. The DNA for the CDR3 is TGTGCCAGCTCACCCCCGGGACTCTCCTACGAGCAGTACTTC. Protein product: CASSPPGLSYEQYF.

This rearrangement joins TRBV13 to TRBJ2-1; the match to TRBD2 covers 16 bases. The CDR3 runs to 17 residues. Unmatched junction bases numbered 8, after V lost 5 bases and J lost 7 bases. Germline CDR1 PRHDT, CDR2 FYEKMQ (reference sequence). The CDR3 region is CASSQGTSGGVDNEQFF. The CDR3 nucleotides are TGTGCCAGCAGCCAAGGGACTAGCGGGGGGGTAGATAATGAGCAGTTCTTC.

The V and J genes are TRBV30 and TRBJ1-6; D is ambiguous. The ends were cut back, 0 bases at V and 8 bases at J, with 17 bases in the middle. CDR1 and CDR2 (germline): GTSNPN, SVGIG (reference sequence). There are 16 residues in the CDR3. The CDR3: CAWSVLVKRIDSPLHF. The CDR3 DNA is TGTGCCTGGAGTGTACTCGTGAAAAGAATTGATTCACCCCTCCACTTT.

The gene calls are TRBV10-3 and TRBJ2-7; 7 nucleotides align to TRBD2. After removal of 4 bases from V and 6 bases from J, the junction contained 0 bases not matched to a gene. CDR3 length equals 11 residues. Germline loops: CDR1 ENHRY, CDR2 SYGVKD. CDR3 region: CAISVAGEQYF. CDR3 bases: TGTGCCATCAGTGTAGCGGGCGAGCAGTACTTC.

The CDR3: CASSRWGRGSNQPQHF. The CDR3 DNA sequence: TGTGCCAGCAGCCGATGGGGAAGGGGGAGCAATCAGCCCCAGCATTTT. V and J are TRBV5-8 and TRBJ1-5; possible D gene TRBD1, 6 bases. Between the trimmed V and J ends, which lost 4 bases and 1 base, there was a span of 15 bases. Germline V lookup: CDR1 SGHTS, CDR2 YDEGEE. This CDR3 has 16 amino acids.

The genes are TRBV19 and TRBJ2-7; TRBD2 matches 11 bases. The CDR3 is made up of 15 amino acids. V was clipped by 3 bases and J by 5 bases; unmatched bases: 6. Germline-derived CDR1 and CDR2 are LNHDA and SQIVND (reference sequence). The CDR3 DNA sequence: TGTGCCAGTAGTATCTTAGCGGGAGGGAAGCACGAGCAGTACTTC. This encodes CASSILAGGKHEQYF.

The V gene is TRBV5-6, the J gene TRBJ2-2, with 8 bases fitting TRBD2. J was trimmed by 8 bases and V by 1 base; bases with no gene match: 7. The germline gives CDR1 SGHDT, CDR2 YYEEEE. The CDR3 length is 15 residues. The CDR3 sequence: CASSLNPGLVGELFF. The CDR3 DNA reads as TGTGCCAGCAGCTTGAACCCGGGACTAGTTGGGGAGCTGTTTTTT.

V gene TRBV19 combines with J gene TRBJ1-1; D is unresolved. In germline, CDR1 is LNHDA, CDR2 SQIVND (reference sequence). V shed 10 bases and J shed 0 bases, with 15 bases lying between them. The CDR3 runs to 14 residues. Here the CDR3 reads CAIRRRDMNTEAFF. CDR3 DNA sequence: TGTGCCATTAGAAGACGGGATATGAACACTGAAGCTTTCTTT.